Shown below are 10 T cell receptor beta chains from a single sample sequenced in a study of CD8 T cells in ankylosing spondylitis. TCRdb ran MiXCR on the 5' RACE reads and lists one entry per CDR3 protein. This table holds a few hundred thousand distinct CDR3 sequences, approximately 20% found once. Material: blood, either unsorted or a sorted T cell fraction (not recorded which). These receptors were collected from a male donor with ankylosing spondylitis or in good health (not recorded which).

This chain connects TRBV9 to TRBJ2-1, with TRBD2 matching 8 bases. CDR1 and CDR2 from the germline V gene are SGDLS and YYNGEE. The CDR3 consists of 17 residues. Trimming cost V 0 bases and J 4 bases; bases outside gene matches: 9. This chain's CDR3 is CASSVASQSGRYNEQFF. For the CDR3, the DNA is TGTGCCAGCAGCGTAGCGTCGCAGAGCGGGAGATACAATGAGCAGTTCTTC.

The chain links TRBV4-1 to TRBJ2-3; TRBD2 matches 7 bases. The length of the CDR3 is 18 residues. The germline gives CDR1 MGHRA, CDR2 YSYEKL. After removal of 3 bases from V and 0 bases from J, the junction contained 12 bases not matched to a gene. CDR3: CASSHPPARGISTDTQYF. The CDR3 DNA is TGCGCCAGCAGCCACCCCCCGGCGCGGGGGATCAGCACAGATACGCAGTATTTT.

This clonotype appeared a few times. The rearrangement links TRBV15 to TRBJ2-1, with TRBD2 matching 9 bases. Germline-derived CDR1 and CDR2 are LNHNV and YYDKDF (reference sequence). The CDR3 spans 21 residues. V was pared by 3 bases and J by 4 bases, with 22 bases of the junction left unmatched. The CDR3 loop is CATSSPEFATGAGGLYNEQFF. The DNA for the CDR3 is TGTGCCACCAGCAGTCCCGAGTTCGCGACGGGGGCGGGGGGGCTTTACAATGAGCAGTTCTTC.

J is TRBJ1-4 and V is TRBV14, with 9 bases fitting TRBD1. V trimming: 5 bases; J trimming: 9 bases; junction bases outside the gene matches: 7. Per the germline V gene, CDR1 is SGHDN and CDR2 is FVKESK. The CDR3 length is 14 residues. The CDR3 bases are TGTGCCAGCAGCTCACCCGGGACAGGGAAAAAACTGTTTTTT. It translates to CASSSPGTGKKLFF.

The sample holds a few counts of this clonotype. The V gene is TRBV2, the J gene TRBJ2-5; 8 bases are a match to TRBD2. This CDR3 is built from 18 residues. J was trimmed by 5 bases and V by 5 bases; bases with no gene match: 19. Germline CDR1 reads SNHLY; CDR2 reads FYNNEI. CDR3 sequence (DNA): TGTGCCAGCAGTTTAGGGACTCTAGGAGCGGGGGAAGGCGAGACCCAGTACTTC. Translation: CASSLGTLGAGEGETQYF.

This clonotype was seen more than once but under ten times. The chain employs TRBV7-2 and TRBJ2-3; TRBD2 agrees at 13 bases. V was clipped by 2 bases and J by 4 bases; unmatched bases: 3. CDR3 length equals 16 residues. The germline CDR1 and CDR2 sequences are SGHTA and FQGNSA. Here the CDR3 DNA reads TGTGCCAGCAGCTTAACTAGCGGGGGGGCAGCAGATACGCAGTATTTT. Amino acids: CASSLTSGGAADTQYF.

The rearrangement links TRBV7-8 to TRBJ2-7; D not resolved. The CDR3 length is 14 residues. V lost 4 bases, J lost 2 bases, and 12 bases lay in between. The germline V gene has CDR1 SGHVS and CDR2 FQNEAQ. The CDR3 DNA follows: TGTGCCAGCAGCTCCACGTACCTAACCTACGAGCAGTACTTC. Translated: CASSSTYLTYEQYF.

The CDR3 sequence: CVRPSEPYEQYF. Here the CDR3 DNA reads TGTGTCAGACCTAGCGAGCCCTACGAGCAGTACTTC. The chain is built from TRBV9 and TRBJ2-7; possible D gene TRBD2, 6 bases. Germline V gene sequence: CDR1 SGDLS, CDR2 YYNGEE. CDR3 size: 12 residues.

The rearrangement joins TRBV6-5 to TRBJ2-7; TRBD1 might be the D (6 bases). The germline V gene has CDR1 MNHEY and CDR2 SVGAGI. V dropped 4 bases and J dropped 6 bases, with 13 bases sitting between them. There are 13 residues in the CDR3. The CDR3 loop is CASSSRQVLEQYF. DNA for the CDR3: TGTGCCAGCAGTTCAAGACAGGTTCTCGAGCAGTACTTC.

This clonotype was seen many times. The chain combines TRBV28 with TRBJ2-7; D is undetermined. The V and J ends lost 7 bases and 4 bases respectively, with 8 bases between them. The V gene's germline CDR1 is MDHEN and CDR2 SYDVKM. The CDR3 is made up of 11 amino acids. The CDR3, as DNA: TGTGCCAGCACTGCCGGTTACGAGCAGTACTTC. The encoded protein is CASTAGYEQYF.